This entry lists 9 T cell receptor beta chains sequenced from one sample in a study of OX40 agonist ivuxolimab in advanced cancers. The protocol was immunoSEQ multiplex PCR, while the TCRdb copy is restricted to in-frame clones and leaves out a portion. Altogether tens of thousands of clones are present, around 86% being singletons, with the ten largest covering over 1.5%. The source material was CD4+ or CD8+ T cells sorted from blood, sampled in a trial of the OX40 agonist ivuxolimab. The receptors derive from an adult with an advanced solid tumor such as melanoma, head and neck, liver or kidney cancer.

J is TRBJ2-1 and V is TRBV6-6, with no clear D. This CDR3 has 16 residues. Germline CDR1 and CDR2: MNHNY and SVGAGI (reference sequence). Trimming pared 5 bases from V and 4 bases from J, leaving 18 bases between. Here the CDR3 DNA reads TGTGCCAGCAGTAGATCACATGATGAGAGGTACAATGAGCAGTTCTTC. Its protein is CASSRSHDERYNEQFF.

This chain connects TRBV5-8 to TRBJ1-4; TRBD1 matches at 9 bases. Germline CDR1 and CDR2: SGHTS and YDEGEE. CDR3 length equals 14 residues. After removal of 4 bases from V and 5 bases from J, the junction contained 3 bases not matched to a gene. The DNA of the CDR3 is TGTGCCAGCAGCCGCGGACAGGGGAATGAAAAACTGTTTTTT. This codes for CASSRGQGNEKLFF.

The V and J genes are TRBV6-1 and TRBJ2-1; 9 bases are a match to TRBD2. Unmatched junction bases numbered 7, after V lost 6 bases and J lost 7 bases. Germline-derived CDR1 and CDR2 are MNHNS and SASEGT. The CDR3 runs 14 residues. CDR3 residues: CASRGAGGKNEQFF. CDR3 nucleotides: TGTGCCAGCAGAGGAGCGGGAGGAAAAAATGAGCAGTTCTTC.

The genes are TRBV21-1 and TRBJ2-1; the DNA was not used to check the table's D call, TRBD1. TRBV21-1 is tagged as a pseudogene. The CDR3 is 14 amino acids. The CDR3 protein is CASEKGGSYNEQFF. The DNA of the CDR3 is TGTGCCAGCGAAAAAGGGGGCAGCTACAATGAGCAGTTCTTC.

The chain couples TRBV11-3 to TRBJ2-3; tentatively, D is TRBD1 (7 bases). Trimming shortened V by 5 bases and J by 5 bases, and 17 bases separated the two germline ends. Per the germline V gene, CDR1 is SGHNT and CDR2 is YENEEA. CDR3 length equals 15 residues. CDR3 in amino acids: CASSPAGQNLDTQYF. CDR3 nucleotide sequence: TGTGCCAGCAGCCCTGCGGGACAGAACCTAGATACGCAGTATTTT.

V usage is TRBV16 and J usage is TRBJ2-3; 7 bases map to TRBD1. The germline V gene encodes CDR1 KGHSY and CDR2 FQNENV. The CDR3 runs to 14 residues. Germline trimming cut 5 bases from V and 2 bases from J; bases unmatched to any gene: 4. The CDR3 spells CASSSGTDTDTQYF. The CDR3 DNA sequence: TGTGCCAGCAGCTCCGGGACAGACACAGATACGCAGTATTTT.

The CDR3 loop reads CASSLARETQYF. Here the CDR3 DNA reads TGTGCCAGCAGCTTAGCGAGGGAGACCCAGTACTTC. The chain employs TRBV7-2 and TRBJ2-5; no definite D call. This CDR3 contains 12 residues. Germline CDR1 is SGHTA and CDR2 is FQGNSA. V lost 0 bases to trimming and J lost 5 bases, with 4 bases between them.

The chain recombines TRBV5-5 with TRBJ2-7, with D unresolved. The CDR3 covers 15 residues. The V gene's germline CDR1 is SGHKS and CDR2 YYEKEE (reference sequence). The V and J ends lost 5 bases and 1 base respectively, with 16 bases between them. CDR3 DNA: TGTGCCAGCAGACAAGACAAGTCCTTATCCTACGAGCAGTACTTC. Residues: CASRQDKSLSYEQYF.

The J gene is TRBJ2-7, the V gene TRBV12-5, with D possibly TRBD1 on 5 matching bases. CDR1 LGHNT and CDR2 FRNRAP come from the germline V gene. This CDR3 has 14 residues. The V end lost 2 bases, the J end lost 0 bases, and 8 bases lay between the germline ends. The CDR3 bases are TGTGCTAGTGGTTTGCGACAGAGCTCCTACGAGCAGTACTTC. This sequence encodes CASGLRQSSYEQYF.